The 16 T cell receptor beta chains reported below all come from one sample, sequenced in a study of OX40 agonist ivuxolimab in advanced cancers. This table comes from immunoSEQ multiplex PCR, and its TCRdb copy is limited to in-frame clones, with some not included. This sample carries around 92,000 clones, over 65% of them seen once, and the ten largest clones take roughly 2.7%. The material was CD4+ or CD8+ T cells sorted from blood, obtained in a trial of the OX40 agonist ivuxolimab. These receptors all come from an adult with an advanced solid tumor such as melanoma, head and neck, liver or kidney cancer.

Regarding this clone: The junction and the germline gene differ at one end; a read error may be behind it. V is TRBV11-3 and J is TRBJ1-1; a weak D match, TRBD1 (5 bases). Germline V gives CDR1 SGHNT, CDR2 YENEEA. The CDR3 runs 17 residues. CDR3 coding DNA: TGTACCAGCAACGCCCTCCCGGGACCACGACTGAACACTGAAGCTTTCTTT. Its translation: CTSNALPGPRLNTEAFF. The full variable domain, rest sourced from reference TRBV11-3 and TRBJ1-1, is EAGVVQSPRYKIIEKKQPVAFWCNPISGHNTLYWYLQNLGQGPELLIRYENEEAVDDSQLPKDRFSAERLKGVDSTLKIQPAELGDSAVYLCTSNALPGPRLNTEAFFGQGTRLTVV.

The V and J genes are TRBV28 and TRBJ1-1; perhaps TRBD1 as D (5 bases). Germline V CDR1 and CDR2: MDHEN, SYDVKM. V was pared by 3 bases and J by 10 bases, with 15 bases between. The CDR3 totals 13 residues. CDR3 loop: CASSFVVDKGAFF. Written as DNA, the CDR3 is TGTGCCAGCAGTTTTGTTGTGGACAAAGGAGCTTTCTTT.

The V and J genes are TRBV2 and TRBJ2-1; no definite D call. Germline V gene data show CDR1 as SNHLY and CDR2 as FYNNEI. V shed 3 bases and J shed 4 bases, with 13 bases lying between them. The CDR3 totals 15 residues. The CDR3 is CASSDMGQEYNEQFF. The CDR3, as DNA: TGTGCCAGCAGTGATATGGGTCAGGAGTACAATGAGCAGTTCTTC.

The chain combines TRBV6-5 with TRBJ2-3; possible D gene TRBD1, 6 bases. Germline CDR1 is MNHEY and CDR2 is SVGAGI. The V gene lost 10 bases and the J gene lost 9 bases, with 23 bases spanning the gap. This CDR3 is built from 14 residues. The CDR3 nucleotides read TGTGCCACCGCTCGCCTGGGGGCTTGGAAGACGCAGTATTTT. It is translated as CATARLGAWKTQYF.

J is TRBJ2-1 and V is TRBV4-2, with 8 positions matching TRBD2. J was trimmed by 2 bases and V by 0 bases; bases with no gene match: 0. Germline V gene lookup returns CDR1 LGHNA and CDR2 YNFKEQ. CDR3 length equals 15 residues. In DNA form, the CDR3 reads TGTGCCAGCAGCCAAGAAGCGGGGGCCTACAATGAGCAGTTCTTC. Amino acid sequence: CASSQEAGAYNEQFF.

This chain connects TRBV7-7 to TRBJ1-1; perhaps TRBD1 as D (5 bases). V lost 4 bases and J 3 bases, leaving 9 bases between the germline ends. This CDR3 region has 13 residues. CDR1 is SSHAT and CDR2 is FNYEAQ in the germline V gene (reference sequence). The CDR3 DNA reads TGTGCCAGCAGCTCGGCGGGGGACACTGAAGCTTTCTTT. Protein product: CASSSAGDTEAFF.

This CDR3 reads CASSPLDAGGQETQYF. CDR3 sequence (DNA): TGTGCCAGCTCACCACTTGACGCGGGGGGACAAGAGACCCAGTACTTC. The rearrangement links TRBV18 to TRBJ2-5, with 8 positions matching TRBD2. The germline V gene has CDR1 KGHSH and CDR2 LQKENI. Trimming removed 1 base from V and 2 bases from J; junction bases left unmatched: 6. The CDR3 totals 16 residues.

The chain has TRBV6-6 and TRBJ1-1; the match to TRBD1 covers 11 bases. CDR1 and CDR2 from the germline V gene are MNHNY and SVGAGI (reference sequence). The CDR3 consists of 15 residues. V lost 7 bases, J lost 5 bases, and 9 bases stayed unmatched. CDR3 region: CASIQGTGGWTEAFF. CDR3 bases: TGTGCCAGCATTCAAGGGACAGGGGGATGGACTGAAGCTTTCTTT.

In this sample, this clone turned up once. The chain joins TRBV10-3 to TRBJ1-4; D not resolved. Germline lookup yields CDR1 ENHRY and CDR2 SYGVKD. The CDR3 contains 12 residues. Trimming took 0 bases from V and 6 from J, leaving 2 bases between them. The CDR3 is CAISESDEKLFF. CDR3 nucleotide sequence: TGTGCCATCAGTGAGTCAGATGAAAAACTGTTTTTT.

This clone appeared a few times. The chain combines TRBV7-2 with TRBJ1-1; D possibly corresponds to TRBD1 (6 bases). CDR1 and CDR2 from the germline V gene are SGHTA and FQGNSA. V shed 5 bases and J shed 7 bases, with 20 bases lying between them. The CDR3 consists of 15 residues. CDR3 nucleotides: TGTGCCAGCAGCATTCTTCCAGGGGATGTCAATGAAGCTTTCTTT. This encodes CASSILPGDVNEAFF. Using reference TRBV7-2 and TRBJ1-1 for the parts outside the CDR3, the full variable domain is GAGVSQSPSNKVTEKGKDVELRCDPISGHTALYWYRQSLGQGLEFLIYFQGNSAPDKSGLPSDRFSAERTGGSVSTLTIQRTQQEDSAVYLCASSILPGDVNEAFFGQGTRLTVV.

This sequence joins TRBV20-1 and TRBJ2-7; D remains ambiguous. CDR3 size: 11 residues. Germline V CDR1 and CDR2: DFQATT, SNEGSKA (reference sequence). Deletions cut 5 bases from V and 3 bases from J, with 8 bases between. This CDR3 is CSAGRNYEQYF. CDR3 coding DNA: TGCAGTGCTGGGCGAAACTACGAGCAGTACTTC.

The chain combines TRBV19 with TRBJ1-3; no reliable D call. From germline, CDR1 is LNHDA and CDR2 SQIVND (reference sequence). Between the trimmed V and J ends, which lost 3 bases and 4 bases, there was a span of 13 bases. The CDR3 loop spans 15 amino acids. For the CDR3, the DNA is TGTGCCAGTAGTATTTCGCGGGAAAAGGGAAACACCATATATTTT. It is translated as CASSISREKGNTIYF.

V usage is TRBV28 and J usage is TRBJ2-3; D gene uncertain. Germline V gene lookup returns CDR1 MDHEN and CDR2 SYDVKM. V dropped 5 bases and J dropped 0 bases, with 6 bases sitting between them. There are 13 residues in the CDR3. DNA for the CDR3: TGTGCCAGCAGTAGGGTGAGCACAGATACGCAGTATTTT. Residues: CASSRVSTDTQYF.

The chain combines TRBV11-2 with TRBJ2-2; D is ambiguous. V dropped 1 base and J dropped 6 bases, with 9 bases sitting between them. This CDR3 is built from 14 residues. CDR1 SGHAT and CDR2 FQNNGV come from the germline V gene. The CDR3 nucleotides read TGTGCCAGCAGCTTAGTAGTCCGGGCCGGGGAGCTGTTTTTT. It specifies CASSLVVRAGELFF.

The rearrangement links TRBV7-1 to TRBJ1-2, with 8 bases identical to TRBD1. TRBV7-1 is marked as an open reading frame, function uncertain. The CDR3 runs 14 residues. J gave up 2 bases and V 5 bases, and 4 bases lay outside the gene matches. The chain's CDR3 is CASSPDRGNYGYTF. The DNA of the CDR3 is TGTGCCAGCAGCCCAGACAGGGGAAACTATGGCTACACCTTC.

The gene calls are TRBV5-1 and TRBJ2-3; 8 nucleotides agree with TRBD1. Per germline, CDR1 SGHRS and CDR2 YFSETQ. J lost 2 bases, V lost 4 bases, and 3 bases had no gene match. CDR3 length: 14 residues. This CDR3 is CASSPDRVTDTQYF. CDR3 DNA sequence: TGCGCCAGCAGCCCGGACAGGGTCACAGATACGCAGTATTTT.